This TCR beta chain was recorded in a study of beta chain features in type 1 diabetes (dated by TCRdb to the late 2010s). Describing the broader study: Patients and healthy donors did not differ in mean age, gender distribution, total cell number or subset yield. A total of roughly 99 million sorted cells were examined across all samples, and the number of cells per subset was strongly correlated with RNA yield. In the study, TCRB repertoires of sorted circulating CD4+ T cell subsets from recently diagnosed type 1 diabetes patients were compared with those of matched healthy donors. Regulatory and stem cell-like memory subsets were obtained from only 8 patients and roughly eight healthy donors, while naive and central memory subsets were obtained from all 30 or so donors. Overall study results and their limits: Naive, central memory and regulatory TCRB repertoires appeared to be more alike among patients than among healthy donors. Only small numbers of individuals were included in the HLA sub-analyses, which left unresolved whether HLA type had any influence on TCRB rearrangement. Shorter templates might have been favored by PCR, but patient and control samples were amplified and corrected together, so both groups would have been affected equally by any skew. Fewer insertions and more nucleotide deletions at VDJ recombination sites were observed in patients with type 1 diabetes, implying thymic rearrangement abnormalities. Because cDNA was sequenced instead of genomic DNA, activated cells with high expression could be over-represented, although the groups did not differ in activation or CD3 levels. Type 1 diabetes patients showed a moderate but significant shortening of TCRB CDR3 length in all four CD4+ subsets.

A single peripheral blood draw of around 0.11 L on average was collected from each donor into heparinised tubes. A BD FACSAria II and a panel including CD45RO, CCR7, CD25, CD127, CD95 and CD27 were used to sort naive, central memory, regulatory and stem cell-like memory CD4+ T cells. A purity above 95% was achieved for all sorted populations. Right away, PBMCs were isolated by Lymphoprep density gradient centrifugation and were stained directly, with no culture step. So that batch effects would be minimized, each experiment stained and sorted samples in pairs, pairing one healthy donor with one patient. The junction shows trimming of 3 bases on V and 4 bases on J, and the gene matches do not reach 5 bases of it. Measured from the cysteine to the phenylalanine, the CDR3 is 14 residues long. The only DNA kept is the CDR3, 42 bases in frame from the first base. Taken from the germline V gene (reference sequence), the CDR1 and CDR2 loops are LNHDA and SQIVND.

The entire isolated RNA was reverse transcribed using the High Capacity cDNA Reverse Transcription Kit, and thus expressed TCRB transcripts were sequenced. Naive, central memory and regulatory T cell samples underwent deep immunoSEQ sequencing, averaging roughly 3.4 million total reads per sample. Sorted cells were lysed in RLT buffer, and RNA was extracted using DNase-treated RNeasy Micro or Mini kits according to cell number. Each cell subset was processed separately to prevent cross-contamination, with patient and healthy donor samples processed together. TCRB sequences were amplified from cDNA with the immunoSEQ multiplex PCR, producing 87-bp fragments spanning the CDR3 region. The amplicons were sequenced using the Illumina HiSeq platform. The study's own analysis went as follows. PCR bias was corrected computationally using synthetic template baselines, and reads within Hamming distance 2 were collapsed, with unmergeable singletons discarded. By aligning reads against IMGT, V, D and J genes, CDR3 length, and insertions or deletions at six rearrangement sites were assigned. Within each subset, clonotype counts were normalized to sorted cell number, and only after that were true diversity and Gini coefficients computed with the tcR R package. Repertoire sharing was quantified using the overlap coefficient calculated on TCRB nucleotide sequences. Out-of-frame TCRB sequences from naive cells were analyzed as a proxy for the pre-selection repertoire. As stored in TCRdb, this immuneACCESS dataset retains in-frame rearrangements with V and J assigned. A fraction of the clones does not appear; measured against another copy, unresolved V genes explain less than half of the discrepancy, and the remainder lacks a known reason. V and J calls and clone size are given by that table; D and trimming were obtained from the DNA. Across this sample there are around 140,000 clones, with about 9.4% seen only once. The ten largest clonotypes hold under 1.5% of the sample.

As for this clone: No cognate antigen has been identified for it. No base-level quality is on record; no much larger clone is a single base apart.

This sequence uses TRBV19 and TRBJ2-5, with 7 middle bases fitting TRBD1. The clonotype comes from a young man in good health. The specimen sequenced was naive CD4+ T cells from blood. Interpreted using the paper, the cell subset or site label stands for: true naive CD4+ T cells. The sequenced DNA is TGTGCCAGTAGTATCTCGACAGGGCGAGAGACCCAGTACTTC. It codes for CASSISTGRETQYF.